The present T cell receptor beta chain was sequenced within a study of CD8 T cell repertoires and HIV-1 epitope variants (dated by TCRdb to 2019 to 2021). The study in broad terms: In separate culture wells, T cells were stimulated with each of twenty-five peptides that represented autologous and known Gag and Nef epitope variants. The control conditions were a CMV, EBV and flu peptide pool, the Ebola AY9 epitope as a negative control, and a well with no peptide. The epitopes tested were three Gag epitope families plus Nef HW9 and YT9. T cells were enriched with the EasySep Human T Cell Enrichment Kit and co-cultured with equal numbers of autologous T cell-negative cells as antigen-presenting cells. Cultures ran for 10 days in IMDM with gentamicin, with half-media changes on days 3 and 7 adding IL-2, IL-7 and IL-15. An aliquot of 1M T cells was saved as an uncultured baseline condition, separate from the approximately 80 T cell cultures. A total of around 83 T cell cultures were run, with each culture condition performed in triplicate except for one peptide, which was performed in duplicate. The investigation overall reported the following: The assay identified only TCR beta chains and indicated proliferation to antigen, not T cell function or cytokine profile. Roughly 10 antigen-specific TCR beta clonotypes were identified, and six of them appeared cross-reactive for autologous or known escape epitope variants. Several clonotypes recognized the Nef KF9 family and one clonotype recognized the HW9 family, while no responses to the TAALDMSHF plasma variant were seen.

Concerning this clone: Its binding antigen is unknown. Base qualities are missing; no much larger clone stands one base away.

Sequencing of TCR beta CDR3 regions was done on the immunoSEQ platform at survey depth. The QIAamp DNA micro kit was used to extract genomic DNA from every cultured and uncultured CD8+ T cell population. In the source study's methods: Any sample with under 5,000 productive reads was excluded, and this exclusion removed about 7% of the roughly 80 cultures stimulated with HIV peptides. A MANAFEST web app trimmed sequences to CDR3 and removed nonproductive sequences, CDR3s under 5 amino acids, and those not starting C or ending F/W. To count as antigen-specific, a clonotype had to be expanded in at least 2 of 3 replicates compared with the no-peptide control at FDR 0.01, and only within one epitope family. A specific clonotype also had to show a frequency at least fivefold higher than in wells stimulated with peptides from other epitope families. TCRdb provides this immuneACCESS table in a form limited to in-frame rearrangements. Some clones are lacking; in checked studies, under half of them reflect an unresolved V gene, and why the rest are absent is not known. V and J calls plus clone size are reproduced from that table; the DNA served to infer D and trimming. In this sample the table shows over 5,000 clones, about three fifths of which occur a single time. The ten largest clones represent roughly two fifths of the sample.

The EasySep Human CD8+ T Cell Enrichment Kit was used on day 10 to isolate CD8+ T cells from every culture. Looking up the germline V gene (reference sequence) yields CDR1 SGHNT and CDR2 YYREEE. V is clipped by 2 bases and J by 2 bases, and the sequence between their germline boundaries is 10 bases long. The CDR3 sequence holds 14 residues, the cysteine and phenylalanine included. The CDR3 DNA has 42 bases and is translated from base 1. Sequencing input: cultured CD8+ T cells derived from PBMCs. The receptor comes from a male donor with HIV. Recombination connected TRBV5-4 to TRBJ2-5; no D gene can be assigned with confidence. The sequenced DNA is TGTGCCAGCAGCTTCCTAACACCTCAAGAGACCCAGTACTTC. Its translation reads: CASSFLTPQETQYF.